This TCR beta chain was identified in a study of shared clonotypes between healthy human individuals. The overall study: Plates per donor: three CD4 naive, three CD4 memory, two CD8 naive, one CD8 memory.

CD45RA+ naive and CD45RA-negative memory subsets were separated from CD4+ cells. Deep-level settings were used for running the assay. Clones were read by immunoSEQ multiplex PCR, and TCRdb kept only the in-frame ones, dropping some. This table holds under 2.5 million clones, less than 95% found once. This CDR3 has 15 residues. Unmatched junction bases numbered 7, after V lost 0 bases and J lost 8 bases. Germline V gene sequence: CDR1 LGHNA, CDR2 YNFKEQ. The source is a man aged 18 to 29 in good health. Some clones in this sample may be carry-over from other donors' samples. V gene TRBV4-2 combines with J gene TRBJ1-2; 9 nucleotides agree with TRBD1. The sequenced material came from naive CD4+ T cells from PBMCs. Subset noted: CD45RA+ positively selected. CDR3: CASSQEGQGGPGYTF. Here the CDR3 DNA reads TGTGCCAGCAGCCAAGAGGGACAGGGTGGTCCGGGCTACACCTTC.